This T cell receptor beta chain was captured by sequencing in a study of blood T cell repertoires in COVID-19. This CDR3 region has 15 residues. Germline loops: CDR1 SGHRS, CDR2 YFSETQ. The ends lost 4 bases at V and 3 bases at J; junction bases unmatched: 5. Sequencing was performed with immunoSEQ multiplex PCR; in TCRdb, only in-frame clones are kept and a portion is missing. This table has almost 200,000 clones, around 89% appearing once. The V and J genes are TRBV5-1 and TRBJ1-4, with TRBD1 matching 8 bases. The source material was PBMCs or T cells enriched from blood (not recorded which). The TCR sequence derives from a woman in her late teens or twenties who had recovered from COVID-19. The chain's CDR3 is CASSPRGQANEKLFF. CDR3 in DNA: TGCGCCAGCAGCCCAAGGGGACAGGCTAATGAAAAACTGTTTTTT.